The rows below give T cell receptor beta chains drawn from one sample of a study of cytomegalovirus exposure and HLA in healthy donors. TCRdb's table, derived via immunoSEQ multiplex PCR, lists solely in-frame clones and lacks some. The table shows about 190,000 clones, with roughly four fifths occurring only once. The specimen sequenced was PBMCs. The source of these receptors is a young woman in good health and CMV-seronegative. CDR3s include the opening cysteine and the closing phenylalanine or tryptophan. The D gene is left open where the match is weak. Only part of the rows carry a size: once, few, many, or a class if the clone is expanded.

V gene,J gene,clone size,D gene,CDR3 length,CDR3 protein,CDR3 DNA
TRBV30,TRBJ1-5,-,TRBD1,16,CAWSVVSGQVNQPQHF,TGTGCCTGGAGTGTAGTTTCTGGACAGGTCAATCAGCCCCAGCATTTT
TRBV27,TRBJ1-5,-,-,14,CASSKGVGNQPQHF,TGTGCCAGCAGTAAGGGGGTCGGCAATCAGCCCCAGCATTTT
TRBV5-1,TRBJ1-1,-,-,16,CASSLPTGPKNTEAFF,TGCGCCAGCAGCCTTCCGACAGGACCTAAGAACACTGAAGCTTTCTTT
TRBV14,TRBJ1-6,-,-,17,CASSQVLGSGYNSPLHF,TGTGCCAGCAGCCAAGTTCTCGGATCGGGCTATAATTCACCCCTCCACTTT
TRBV11-2,TRBJ1-2,few,-,14,CASSSRTVTYGYTF,TGTGCCAGCAGTTCGAGGACAGTCACCTATGGCTACACCTTC
TRBV5-1,TRBJ2-7,-,TRBD2,18,CASSLGLAGATIAYEQYF,TGCGCCAGCAGCCTGGGACTAGCGGGAGCTACTATTGCCTACGAGCAGTACTTC
TRBV28,TRBJ1-2,once,TRBD1,14,CASQVGQGTDGYTF,TGTGCCAGCCAAGTTGGACAGGGGACAGATGGCTACACCTTC
TRBV5-1,TRBJ1-3,-,-,15,CASSLEVESGNTIYF,TGCGCCAGCAGCTTGGAAGTAGAATCTGGAAACACCATATATTTT
TRBV7-6,TRBJ2-3,-,TRBD2,13,CASSLGEGVTQYF,TGTGCCAGCAGCTTAGGGGAGGGAGTTACGCAGTATTTT
TRBV28,TRBJ1-2,-,-,12,CASSPGDYGYTF,TGTGCCAGCAGTCCCGGGGACTATGGCTACACCTTC
TRBV5-1,TRBJ2-2,-,TRBD2,16,CASSPPVAGATGELFF,TGCGCCAGCAGCCCCCCCGTAGCGGGAGCGACCGGGGAGCTGTTTTTT
TRBV29-1,TRBJ2-7,-,TRBD2,13,CSVGLAGLYEQYF,TGCAGCGTAGGACTAGCGGGACTCTACGAGCAGTACTTC
TRBV7-9,TRBJ1-2,-,-,17,CASSNRDKVYPRGGYTF,TGTGCCAGCAGCAACCGGGACAAGGTCTACCCGCGCGGAGGCTACACCTTC
TRBV19,TRBJ2-2,few,-,12,CASSMRVAELFF,TGTGCCAGTAGTATGCGAGTCGCGGAGCTGTTTTTT
TRBV13,TRBJ1-1,-,TRBD1,16,CASSLSGTGMNTEAFF,TGTGCCAGCAGCCTCTCCGGGACAGGGATGAACACTGAAGCTTTCTTT
TRBV21-1,TRBJ2-7,-,-,17,CASSKALRAGERYEQYF,TGTGCCAGCAGCAAAGCGCTTAGGGCGGGAGAGAGGTACGAGCAGTACTTC
TRBV27,TRBJ1-5,once,-,16,CASSPAVRGANQPQHF,TGTGCCAGCAGTCCAGCCGTCAGGGGAGCGAATCAGCCCCAGCATTTT
TRBV6-5,TRBJ1-1,-,TRBD1,13,CASRRQGHTEAFF,TGTGCCAGCAGAAGACAGGGTCACACTGAAGCTTTCTTT
TRBV6-1,TRBJ1-4,once,-,13,CASGGAINEKLFF,TGTGCCAGCGGCGGGGCCATTAATGAAAAACTGTTTTTT
TRBV7-9,TRBJ2-5,-,-,13,CAGMDTYQETQYF,TGTGCCGGAATGGACACGTACCAAGAGACCCAGTACTTC
TRBV5-6,TRBJ1-2,-,-,12,CATDLARGGYTF,TGTGCCACCGACCTTGCGAGAGGTGGCTACACCTTC
TRBV6-1,TRBJ2-7,once,TRBD1,13,CASSEGQPYEQYF,TGTGCCAGCAGCGAGGGACAGCCTTACGAGCAGTACTTC
TRBV2,TRBJ2-1,-,TRBD2,15,CASRLLAGAGNEQFF,TGTGCCAGCAGGCTACTAGCGGGGGCGGGAAATGAGCAGTTCTTC
TRBV7-9,TRBJ1-2,-,TRBD1,15,CASSLWDRANYGYTF,TGTGCCAGCAGCTTATGGGACAGAGCTAACTATGGCTACACCTTC
TRBV6-5,TRBJ2-1,-,-,13,CASSRQDHNEQFF,TGTGCCAGCAGCAGACAGGACCACAATGAGCAGTTCTTC
TRBV28,TRBJ1-1,-,-,16,CASSLGPIGQGKEAFF,TGTGCCAGCAGTTTAGGCCCAATCGGGCAGGGGAAAGAAGCTTTCTTT
TRBV7-3,TRBJ2-2,-,-,14,CASSLIAGAGELFF,TGTGCCAGCAGCTTAATCGCAGGGGCCGGGGAGCTGTTTTTT
TRBV11-3,TRBJ1-6,few,TRBD1,14,CASSSGQINSPLHF,TGTGCCAGCAGCTCGGGACAGATAAATTCACCCCTCCACTTT
TRBV7-9,TRBJ1-5,-,TRBD1,16,CASSDGTVNINQPQHF,TGTGCCAGCAGCGACGGGACAGTTAATATCAATCAGCCCCAGCATTTT
TRBV7-9,TRBJ2-1,-,TRBD2,15,CASSLSSGVDNEQFF,TGTGCCAGCAGCTTGAGTAGCGGGGTTGACAATGAGCAGTTCTTC
TRBV7-9,TRBJ2-7,-,TRBD2,15,CASSLWDYKSYEQYF,TGTGCCAGCAGCTTATGGGACTACAAGTCCTACGAGCAGTACTTC
TRBV5-1,TRBJ2-5,few,TRBD2,15,CASSDLAGPQETQYF,TGCGCCAGCAGCGACCTAGCGGGGCCTCAAGAGACCCAGTACTTC